Following are 10 T cell receptor beta chains from one sample sequenced in a study of CD8 T cells in ankylosing spondylitis. Study-level results: A TCR beta motif of eight highly homologous variants appeared characteristic of ankylosing spondylitis blood.

Antigens for these TCRs are unknown. Via MiXCR, TCRdb re-called the 5' RACE reads, giving one row per CDR3 protein. This table holds 750,000 to 850,000 distinct CDR3 sequences, 12% found once. Sequencing was done on a sample of blood, either unsorted or a sorted T cell fraction (not recorded which). The receptors originated from a male donor with ankylosing spondylitis.

This clonotype appeared a few times. V is TRBV5-1 and J is TRBJ2-1; no clear D gene. This CDR3 comprises 15 residues. CDR1 is SGHRS, CDR2 YFSETQ, per germline. Trimming took 0 bases from V and 8 from J, leaving 15 bases between them. The DNA of the CDR3 is TGCGCCAGCAGCTTGGAAATCCAAGGGTTATATGAGCAGTTCTTC. Translation: CASSLEIQGLYEQFF.

This chain uses TRBV5-1 with TRBJ2-7, with D tentatively TRBD1 (6 bases). The CDR3 consists of 14 residues. Between the trimmed V and J ends, which lost 4 bases and 5 bases, there was a span of 16 bases. Germline loops: CDR1 SGHRS, CDR2 YFSETQ. The CDR3 here is CASSDSGPGDEQYF. CDR3 DNA: TGCGCCAGCAGCGATTCAGGGCCAGGGGACGAGCAGTACTTC.

V usage is TRBV12-3 or TRBV12-4 and J usage is TRBJ2-3, with 10 bases aligning to TRBD2. There are 16 residues in the CDR3. The V gene end was trimmed by 6 bases and the J gene end by 4 bases; junction bases not matched to a gene: 10. The CDR3 DNA reads TGTGCCAGCAGAACCCAGCGGGAGGGCCCCCCAGATACGCAGTATTTT. Translating gives CASRTQREGPPDTQYF.

This clonotype was seen many times. This chain joins TRBV29-1 and TRBJ1-5, with TRBD1 matching 8 bases. After removal of 6 bases from V and 0 bases from J, the junction contained 1 base not matched to a gene. Germline V CDR1 and CDR2: SQVTM, ANQGSEA. The CDR3 consists of 13 residues. For the CDR3, the DNA is TGCAGCGTACAGGGGGATAGCAATCAGCCCCAGCATTTT. It codes for CSVQGDSNQPQHF.

In this sample, this clonotype turned up a few times. The genes are TRBV4-3 and TRBJ2-7, with D unresolved. Trimming took 6 bases from V and 1 from J, leaving 13 bases between them. The CDR3 has 14 amino acids. Germline V gene lookup returns CDR1 LGHNA and CDR2 YSLEER. The CDR3 spells CASSLAERSYEQYF. The CDR3 DNA reads as TGCGCCAGCAGTTTGGCAGAACGTTCCTACGAGCAGTACTTC.

The rearrangement uses TRBV10-2 and TRBJ1-4; a weak D match, TRBD1 (5 bases). V lost 7 bases, J lost 6 bases, and 12 bases lay in between. Germline CDR1 reads WSHSY; CDR2 reads SAAADI. This CDR3 spans 13 amino acids. DNA of the CDR3: TGCGCCAGCACAGACCTAGGGGATGAAAAACTGTTTTTT. Its translation: CASTDLGDEKLFF.

The J gene is TRBJ2-5, the V gene TRBV18; D is uncertain. V was shortened by 2 bases and J by 5 bases, with 9 bases between the two germline ends. Germline CDR1 and CDR2: KGHSH and LQKENI. The CDR3 covers 13 residues. CDR3 sequence (DNA): TGTGCCAGCTCACCAAACCCCAGGGAGACCCAGTACTTC. It specifies CASSPNPRETQYF.

The sample holds a few counts of this clonotype. The V and J genes are TRBV20-1 and TRBJ2-5; tentative D call: TRBD2 (6 bases). Per germline, CDR1 DFQATT and CDR2 SNEGSKA (reference sequence). Deletions cut 2 bases from V and 5 bases from J, with 15 bases between. The CDR3 totals 14 residues. This CDR3 reads CSARSRLDQETQYF. CDR3 in DNA: TGCAGTGCTAGATCCAGACTAGATCAGGAGACCCAGTACTTC.

This clonotype came up a few times. The CDR3: CSVQGVRAAHEQYF. CDR3 coding DNA: TGCAGCGTTCAAGGGGTCAGGGCGGCCCACGAGCAGTACTTC. The V and J genes are TRBV29-1 and TRBJ2-7, with D tentatively TRBD1 (5 bases). This CDR3 has 14 residues. Trimming stripped 5 bases from V and 5 bases from J, with 19 bases between. The germline V gene has CDR1 SQVTM and CDR2 ANQGSEA.

The rearrangement uses TRBV28 and TRBJ2-3, with D uncertain. V lost 1 base to trimming and J lost 6 bases, with 11 bases between them. Germline CDR1 reads MDHEN; CDR2 reads SYDVKM. The CDR3 contains 14 residues. CDR3 nucleotides: TGTGCCAGCAGTTTATTTGCCCAAGCGGATACGCAGTATTTT. It translates to CASSLFAQADTQYF.